This passage covers 24 T cell receptor beta chains from one sample sequenced in a study of T cells in Graves' hyperthyroidism and ophthalmopathy. RNA transcripts served as the template for amplifying TCR beta CDR3 regions. In the first-round RT-PCR of the TCR CDR3, the HTBI primer set was used. TCRdb re-derived calls from the multiplex PCR reads in MiXCR, one entry per CDR3 protein. The data hold approximately 740,000 distinct CDR3 sequences, with about 14% observed a single time. Sequencing was carried out using blood. Every receptor here comes from a young woman with Graves' hyperthyroidism.

This clonotype was counted ten times or more. The rearrangement joins TRBV29-1 to TRBJ2-3; no firm D call. Trimming shortened V by 6 bases and J by 8 bases, and 15 bases separated the two germline ends. This CDR3 comprises 12 residues. CDR1 is SQVTM and CDR2 is ANQGSEA in the germline V gene. CDR3 amino acids: CSVTPHDGTQYF. In DNA, the CDR3 is TGCAGCGTAACCCCCCACGACGGTACGCAGTATTTT.

This clonotype has at least ten counts. The V gene is TRBV27, the J gene TRBJ1-6; TRBD1 might be the D (5 bases). Trimming pared 2 bases from V and 7 bases from J, leaving 6 bases between. This CDR3 is 13 amino acids long. Germline lookup yields CDR1 MNHEY and CDR2 SMNVEV (reference sequence). Here the CDR3 reads CASSLGGNSPLHF. The CDR3 region has the DNA TGTGCCAGCAGTTTAGGGGGGAATTCACCCCTCCACTTT.

The genes are TRBV7-9 and TRBJ2-7; D might be TRBD2 (5 bases). V shed 4 bases and J shed 12 bases, with 16 bases lying between them. The length of the CDR3 is 12 residues. Germline assignment: CDR1 SEHNR and CDR2 FQNEAQ (reference sequence). DNA for the CDR3: TGTGCCAGCAGCTCTCACCGGGGTGGGCGGTACTTC. Protein sequence: CASSSHRGGRYF.

V and J are TRBV12-3 or TRBV12-4 and TRBJ2-5, with D tentatively TRBD2 (6 bases). With 7 bases removed from V and 4 bases from J, the gap between germline ends came to 22 bases. This CDR3 region has 16 residues. In nucleotides, the CDR3 is TGTGCCAGCATGCAGGAGAGGAGGGGCCCCTCAGAGACCCAGTACTTC. Translated, it gives CASMQERRGPSETQYF.

This clonotype has ten or more counts. The V gene is TRBV10-3, the J gene TRBJ1-2; D perhaps matches TRBD1 (5 bases). V was trimmed by 7 bases and J by 2 bases, leaving 14 bases between them. The length of the CDR3 is 14 residues. CDR1 is ENHRY and CDR2 is SYGVKD in the germline V gene. Here the CDR3 reads CAITPFPGNYGYTF. DNA for the CDR3: TGTGCCATCACCCCGTTCCCAGGGAACTATGGCTACACCTTC.

J is TRBJ1-1 and V is TRBV10-3; D is unclear. V was trimmed by 4 bases and J by 0 bases, leaving 15 bases between them. Germline CDR1 ENHRY, CDR2 SYGVKD. The CDR3 runs to 16 residues. CDR3: CAISGGGPEMNTEAFF. DNA for the CDR3: TGTGCCATCAGTGGAGGCGGCCCTGAGATGAACACTGAAGCTTTCTTT.

Many counts were recorded for this clonotype. The gene calls are TRBV3-1 and TRBJ1-3; no definite D call. This CDR3 spans 16 amino acids. The V end lost 0 bases, the J end lost 3 bases, and 12 bases lay between the germline ends. The V gene's germline CDR1 is LGHDT and CDR2 YNNKEL (reference sequence). For the CDR3, the DNA is TGTGCCAGCAGCCAAGACGGACTGTCAAGTGGAAACACCATATATTTT. This sequence encodes CASSQDGLSSGNTIYF.

This clonotype showed up many times. The chain recombines TRBV11-2 with TRBJ2-1; no clear D gene. V gave up 4 bases and J gave up 6 bases, with 13 bases separating them. Germline assignment: CDR1 SGHAT and CDR2 FQNNGV. The CDR3 is 14 amino acids. The CDR3 DNA reads as TGTGCCAGCAGCTCCCAAAGATGGCTCAATGAGCAGTTCTTC. This sequence encodes CASSSQRWLNEQFF. Using reference TRBV11-2 and TRBJ2-1 for the parts outside the CDR3, the full variable domain is EAGVAQSPRYKIIEKRQSVAFWCNPISGHATLYWYQQILGQGPKLLIQFQNNGVVDDSQLPKDRFSAERLKGVDSTLKIQPAKLEDSAVYLCASSSQRWLNEQFFGPGTRLTVL.

The chain couples TRBV28 to TRBJ2-3, with TRBD2 as a possible D gene (5 bases). CDR1 and CDR2 (germline): MDHEN, SYDVKM. V was trimmed by 8 bases and J by 11 bases, leaving 11 bases between them. The CDR3 contains 10 residues. Here the CDR3 DNA reads TGTGCCAGCGGGAGATTCGAGCAGTATTTT. The encoded protein is CASGRFEQYF.

The chain recombines TRBV5-1 with TRBJ2-5; unclear D gene. The CDR3 is 12 residues long. Between the trimmed V and J ends, which lost 7 bases and 4 bases, there was a span of 11 bases. CDR1 is SGHRS and CDR2 is YFSETQ in the germline V gene. The CDR3 protein is CASGRPAETQYF. The DNA for the CDR3 is TGCGCCAGCGGCCGACCCGCAGAGACCCAGTACTTC.

The rearrangement joins TRBV20-1 to TRBJ2-3; 9 nucleotides align to TRBD1. After removal of 5 bases from V and 7 bases from J, the junction contained 10 bases not matched to a gene. In germline, CDR1 is DFQATT, CDR2 SNEGSKA (reference sequence). CDR3 size: 14 residues. CDR3 DNA sequence: TGCAGTGCTTCCCAAACGGACAGGGGCCATACGCAGTATTTT. It yields the protein CSASQTDRGHTQYF.

This clonotype was seen once. This sequence joins TRBV2 and TRBJ1-6; D unclear. The CDR3 runs 16 residues. CDR1 SNHLY and CDR2 FYNNEI come from the germline V gene. Trimming pared 3 bases from V and 13 bases from J, leaving 22 bases between. The CDR3 is CASSDFRAARQLPLHF. The DNA for the CDR3 is TGTGCCAGCAGTGATTTCCGGGCCGCCCGCCAGTTGCCCCTCCACTTT.

The V call is TRBV29-1, the J call TRBJ1-1; tentatively, D is TRBD1 (5 bases). This CDR3 region has 10 residues. From germline, CDR1 is SQVTM and CDR2 ANQGSEA. Between the trimmed V and J ends, which lost 8 bases and 8 bases, there was a span of 12 bases. This CDR3 is CSHGGAEAFF. DNA for the CDR3: TGCAGCCATGGTGGGGCAGAAGCTTTCTTT.

A word on this clonotype: A much larger clone lies a single base off, so this may be a read error. The CDR3 does not end in the conserved phenylalanine or tryptophan, so this is likely a read error. V usage is TRBV11-2 and J usage is TRBJ2-7; D is unclear. The CDR3 consists of 16 residues. Germline V gene data show CDR1 as SGHAT and CDR2 as FQNNGV. Trimming removed 5 bases from V and 6 bases from J, with 23 bases in between. CDR3 nucleotides: TGTGCCAGCAGCCTTCTCCTAAGGCGGTTTTTCGTCGAGCAGTACCTC. Residues: CASSLLLRRFFVEQYL.

This clonotype was seen repeatedly, ten times or more. The chain has TRBV12-3 or TRBV12-4 and TRBJ2-5; D is tentatively TRBD1 or TRBD2 (5 bases each). V was shortened by 5 bases and J by 4 bases, with 11 bases between the two germline ends. The CDR3 sequence is 13 residues long. This chain's CDR3 is CASSRGVGETQYF. The CDR3 nucleotides read TGTGCCAGCAGTCGAGGGGTAGGAGAGACCCAGTACTTC.

This clonotype was observed at least ten times. This chain uses TRBV27 with TRBJ2-1; 9 bases agree with TRBD2. This CDR3 is 16 amino acids long. In germline, CDR1 is MNHEY, CDR2 SMNVEV (reference sequence). V lost 4 bases, J lost 3 bases, and 7 bases stayed unmatched. CDR3 nucleotides: TGTGCCAGCAGTTCAGTAGCGGGAGCCGACTACAATGAGCAGTTCTTC. It specifies CASSSVAGADYNEQFF.

V gene TRBV29-1 combines with J gene TRBJ2-1; D may be TRBD1 (5 bases). Germline V gives CDR1 SQVTM, CDR2 ANQGSEA. The CDR3 runs to 12 residues. V dropped 4 bases and J dropped 13 bases, with 17 bases sitting between them. The DNA of the CDR3 is TGCAGCGTTGGGGGCTTCCAAGAGACCCAGTTCTTC. Translated: CSVGGFQETQFF.

This clonotype was observed at least ten times. The chain joins TRBV11-2 to TRBJ2-7, with 7 bases fitting TRBD1. The J segment lost 1 base and the V segment lost 5 bases, leaving 5 bases of the junction unmatched. Germline-derived CDR1 and CDR2 are SGHAT and FQNNGV. CDR3 length: 14 residues. CDR3 in amino acids: CASSQRQGSYEQYF. The CDR3 bases are TGTGCCAGCAGCCAGAGACAGGGATCCTACGAGCAGTACTTC.

This clonotype has a handful of counts. V usage is TRBV14 and J usage is TRBJ2-7, with D maybe TRBD1 (5 bases). This CDR3 contains 16 residues. The V and J ends lost 4 bases and 0 bases respectively, with 16 bases between them. CDR1 SGHDN and CDR2 FVKESK come from the germline V gene. CDR3 protein: CASSPESQGSSYEQYF. The CDR3 DNA sequence: TGTGCCAGCAGCCCGGAGAGCCAGGGAAGCTCCTACGAGCAGTACTTC.

This clonotype was seen many times. The J gene is TRBJ2-5, the V gene TRBV14; 8 bases agree with TRBD2. The CDR3 covers 16 residues. V lost 1 base to trimming and J lost 4 bases; unmatched junction nucleotides: 8. Looked up from germline, CDR1 is SGHDN and CDR2 is FVKESK. CDR3 in amino acids: CASSQGVSGKGETQYF. For the CDR3, the DNA is TGTGCCAGCAGCCAAGGTGTTAGCGGGAAAGGAGAGACCCAGTACTTC.

In this sample, this clonotype turned up many times. This chain joins TRBV6-1 and TRBJ2-7; possibly TRBD2 for D (6 bases). The CDR3 length is 13 residues. Germline lookup yields CDR1 MNHNS and CDR2 SASEGT. V was clipped by 1 base and J by 8 bases, with 12 bases between them. The chain's CDR3 is CASSEGGILKQYF. DNA of the CDR3: TGTGCCAGCAGTGAAGGCGGGATCTTAAAGCAGTACTTC.

The chain's CDR3 is CAWSRDRGTLATGELFF. The DNA for the CDR3 is TGTGCCTGGAGTCGGGACAGGGGGACGTTAGCCACCGGGGAGCTGTTTTTT. J is TRBJ2-2 and V is TRBV30; 11 bases are a match to TRBD1. Germline V gives CDR1 GTSNPN, CDR2 SVGIG (reference sequence). The CDR3 has 17 amino acids. V shed 2 bases and J 4 bases; nucleotides not matched to a gene: 9.

The gene calls are TRBV29-1 and TRBJ2-3, with D tentatively TRBD1 or TRBD2 (5 bases each). There are 13 residues in the CDR3. V lost 7 bases and J lost 4, with 15 bases in between. CDR1 SQVTM and CDR2 ANQGSEA come from the germline V gene. This CDR3 reads CSAFPGRPDTQYF. As DNA, the CDR3 is TGCAGCGCCTTCCCGGGGCGCCCAGATACGCAGTATTTT.

This clonotype was observed a handful of times. V and J are TRBV7-9 and TRBJ2-3, with D perhaps TRBD2 (6 bases). There are 16 residues in the CDR3. V was pared by 5 bases and J by 5 bases, with 20 bases between. Germline V gene lookup returns CDR1 SEHNR and CDR2 FQNEAQ (reference sequence). CDR3 DNA: TGTGCCAGCAGCGGGCTGTCGGACGGGAGTCAAGATACGCAGTATTTT. Encoded protein: CASSGLSDGSQDTQYF.